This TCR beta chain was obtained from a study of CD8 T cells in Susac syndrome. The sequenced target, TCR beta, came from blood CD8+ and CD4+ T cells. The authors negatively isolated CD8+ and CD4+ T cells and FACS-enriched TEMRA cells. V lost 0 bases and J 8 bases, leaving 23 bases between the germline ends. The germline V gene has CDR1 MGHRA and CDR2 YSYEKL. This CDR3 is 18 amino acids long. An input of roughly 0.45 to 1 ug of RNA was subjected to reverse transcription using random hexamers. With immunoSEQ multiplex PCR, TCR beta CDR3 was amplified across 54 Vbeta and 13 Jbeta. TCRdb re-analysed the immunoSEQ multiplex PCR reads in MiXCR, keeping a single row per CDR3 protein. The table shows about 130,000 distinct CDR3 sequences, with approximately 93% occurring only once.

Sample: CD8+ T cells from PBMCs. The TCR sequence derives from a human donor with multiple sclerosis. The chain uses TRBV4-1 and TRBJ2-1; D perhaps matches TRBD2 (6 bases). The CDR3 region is CASSQDPQDLAPSDEQFF. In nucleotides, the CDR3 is TGCGCCAGCAGCCAAGATCCACAGGATCTAGCGCCTTCGGATGAGCAGTTCTTC.